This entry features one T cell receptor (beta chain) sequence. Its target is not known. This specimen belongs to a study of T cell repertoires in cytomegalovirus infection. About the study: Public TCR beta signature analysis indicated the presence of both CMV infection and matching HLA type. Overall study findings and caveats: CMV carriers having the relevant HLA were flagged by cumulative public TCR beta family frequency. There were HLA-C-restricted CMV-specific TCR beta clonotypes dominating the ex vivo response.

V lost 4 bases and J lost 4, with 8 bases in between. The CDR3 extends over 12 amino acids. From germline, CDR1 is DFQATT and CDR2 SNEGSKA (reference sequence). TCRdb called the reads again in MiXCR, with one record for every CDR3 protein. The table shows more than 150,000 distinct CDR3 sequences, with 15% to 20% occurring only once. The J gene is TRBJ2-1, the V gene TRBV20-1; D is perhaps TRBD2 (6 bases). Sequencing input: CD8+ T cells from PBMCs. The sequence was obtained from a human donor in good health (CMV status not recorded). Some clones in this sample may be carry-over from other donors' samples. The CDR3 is CSAKEGYNEQFF. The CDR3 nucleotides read TGCAGTGCTAAGGAGGGGTACAATGAGCAGTTCTTC.